This TCR beta chain was recovered during a study of blood T cell repertoires in COVID-19. The overall study: The cDNA or gDNA used as material had been derived from T cells, B-cell-depleted T cells, or PBMCs.

CDR1 is LGHNA and CDR2 is YNFKEQ in the germline V gene. This CDR3 contains 17 residues. V was pared by 3 bases and J by 0 bases, with 7 bases of the junction left unmatched. Only in-frame clones appear in the TCRdb table, and some are missing; sequencing was by immunoSEQ multiplex PCR. The sample has about 180,000 clones; approximately 88% are singletons. The specimen sequenced was peripheral blood. This chain connects TRBV4-2 to TRBJ2-1; the match to TRBD2 covers 8 bases. This clonotype was obtained from a woman aged 30 to 39 with acute or convalescent COVID-19. CDR3 DNA: TGTGCCAGCAGCCAGCCCATAGCGGGAAGCTCCTACAATGAGCAGTTCTTC. Amino acids: CASSQPIAGSSYNEQFF.